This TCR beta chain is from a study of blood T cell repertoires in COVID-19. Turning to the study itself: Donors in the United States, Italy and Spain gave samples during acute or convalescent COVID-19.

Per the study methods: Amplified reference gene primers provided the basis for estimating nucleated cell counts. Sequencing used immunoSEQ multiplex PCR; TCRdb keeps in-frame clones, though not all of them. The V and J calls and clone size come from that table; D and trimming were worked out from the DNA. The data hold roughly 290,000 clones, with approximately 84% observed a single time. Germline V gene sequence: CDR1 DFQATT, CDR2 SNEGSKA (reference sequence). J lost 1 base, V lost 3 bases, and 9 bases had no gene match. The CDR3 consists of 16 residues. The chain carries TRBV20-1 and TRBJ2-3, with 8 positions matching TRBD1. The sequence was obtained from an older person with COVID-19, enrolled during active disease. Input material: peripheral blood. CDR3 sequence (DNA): TGCAGTGCTAGTAAAGACCAGGGGGCAGGCACAGATACGCAGTATTTT. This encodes CSASKDQGAGTDTQYF.